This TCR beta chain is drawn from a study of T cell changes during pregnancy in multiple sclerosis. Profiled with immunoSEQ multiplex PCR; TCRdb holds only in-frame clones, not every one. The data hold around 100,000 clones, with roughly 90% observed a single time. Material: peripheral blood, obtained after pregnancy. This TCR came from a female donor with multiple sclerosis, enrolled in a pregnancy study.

The CDR3 DNA is TGTGCCAGCAGCTTGGACAGGGGGGGAACCTACGAGCAGTACTTC. It encodes CASSLDRGGTYEQYF. The chain joins TRBV7-2 to TRBJ2-7; 10 bases agree with TRBD1. With 3 bases clipped from V and 2 bases from J, the junction kept 4 bases outside the gene matches. There are 15 residues in the CDR3. The V gene's germline CDR1 is SGHTA and CDR2 FQGNSA.